This entry describes one T cell receptor (beta chain). What it binds is unknown. Trimming left V 5 bases short and J 2 bases short, with 16 bases between. This CDR3 has 15 residues. Germline V CDR1 and CDR2: LNHDA, SQIVND (reference sequence). The data are from a study of CD8+CD57+ T cells in acquired aplastic anemia. Turning to the study itself: Sorting CD4+ and CD8+ cells gave DNA averaging 3.2 ug.

All patients picked for sequencing had shown, by flow cytometry, an expansion of CD8+CD57+ cells. General observations from the study: The number of CD8+ CDR3 sequences shared by patients and controls was twenty-nine.

Using genomic DNA as the template, TCR beta VDJ and CDR3 profiling was carried out. Using its own MiXCR run on the reads, TCRdb lists one record per CDR3 protein. The sample carries roughly 200,000 distinct CDR3 sequences, 65% recorded once. The rearrangement uses TRBV19 and TRBJ2-7; D is undetermined. The sample consisted of sorted CD4+, CD8+, or CD8+CD57+ T cells (not recorded which) from PBMCs. The sequence derives from a human donor with aplastic anemia. CDR3 sequence reads: CASSLWFDPTYEQYF. CDR3 nucleotide sequence: TGTGCCAGTAGTTTATGGTTTGACCCTACCTACGAGCAGTACTTC.